Listed here are 3 T cell receptor beta chains from one sample, sequenced in a study of human T cells and chemical hapten exposure. Time point described: pre-sensitization, week 0. As to treatment: therapeutic diphenylcyclopropenone sensitization with weekly scalp DPC. One entry per CDR3 protein, called by TCRdb with MiXCR from the RACE reads. Here the sample spans more than 80,000 distinct CDR3 sequences, 12% being singletons. The specimen was whole blood, collected in connection with sensitization to the hapten diphenylcyclopropenone (DPC). The source of these receptors is a woman in her fifties or sixties with alopecia areata. Some clones in this sample may be carry-over from other donors' samples.

The chain uses TRBV3-1 and TRBJ2-3; no definite D call. Trimming took 1 base from V and 2 from J, leaving 13 bases between them. Germline V gene sequence: CDR1 LGHDT, CDR2 YNNKEL (reference sequence). CDR3 length: 16 amino acids. The CDR3, as DNA: TGTGCCAGCAGCCAAGCTCTGCGGCCCCTCACAGATACGCAGTATTTT. The encoded protein is CASSQALRPLTDTQYF.

This clonotype occurred a few times. The chain combines TRBV5-1 with TRBJ2-3; no firm D call. The CDR3 extends over 14 amino acids. The V end lost 4 bases, the J end lost 2 bases, and 11 bases lay between the germline ends. Looked up from germline, CDR1 is SGHRS and CDR2 is YFSETQ. In nucleotides, the CDR3 is TGCGCCAGCAGCCCCGACATATCCACAGATACGCAGTATTTT. Translated, it gives CASSPDISTDTQYF.

This clonotype showed up just a few times. The rearrangement uses TRBV6-1 and TRBJ1-1; the match to TRBD1 covers 7 bases. V trimming: 8 bases; J trimming: 4 bases; junction bases outside the gene matches: 22. Germline lookup yields CDR1 MNHNS and CDR2 SASEGT. The CDR3 contains 18 residues. The chain's CDR3 is CASEKYQQGFSGATEAFF. The CDR3 region has the DNA TGTGCCAGCGAGAAATATCAACAGGGGTTCTCGGGGGCCACTGAAGCTTTCTTT.